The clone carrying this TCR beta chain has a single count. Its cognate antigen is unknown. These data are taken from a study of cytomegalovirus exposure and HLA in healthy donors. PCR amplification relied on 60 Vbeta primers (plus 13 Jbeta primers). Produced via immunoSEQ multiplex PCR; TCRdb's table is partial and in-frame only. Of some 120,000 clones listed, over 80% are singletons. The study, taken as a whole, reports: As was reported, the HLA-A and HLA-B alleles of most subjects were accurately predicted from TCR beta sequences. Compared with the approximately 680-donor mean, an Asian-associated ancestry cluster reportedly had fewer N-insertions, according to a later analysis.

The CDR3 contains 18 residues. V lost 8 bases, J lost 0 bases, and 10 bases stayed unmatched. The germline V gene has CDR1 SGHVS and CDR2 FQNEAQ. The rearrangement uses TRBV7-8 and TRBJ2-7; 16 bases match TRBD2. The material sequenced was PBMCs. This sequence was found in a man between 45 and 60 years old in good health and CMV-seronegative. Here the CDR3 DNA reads TGTGCCAGCTTTCCTACCGGGACTAGCGGGGGGGACTCCTACGAGCAGTACTTC. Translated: CASFPTGTSGGDSYEQYF.